Presented here are 21 T cell receptor beta chains from one specimen sequenced in a study of T cell responses to AZD1222 COVID-19 vaccine. The assay was immunoSEQ multiplex PCR, and TCRdb's table has in-frame clones only and misses some. The top ten clones hold 1.8% of a sample with roughly 140,000 clones, around nine tenths of them seen once. This material consisted of peripheral blood, taken on day 0 of AZD1222 vaccination. The receptors stem from an adult in good health.

This chain uses TRBV9 with TRBJ2-2; 11 bases line up with TRBD1. V lost 3 bases, J lost 6 bases, and 7 bases stayed unmatched. Looked up from germline, CDR1 is SGDLS and CDR2 is YYNGEE. The CDR3 runs to 16 residues. The CDR3 bases are TGTGCCAGCAGCGAACGGGGGACAGGGGGTCCCGGGGAGCTGTTTTTT. Translating it yields CASSERGTGGPGELFF.

This chain links TRBV4-1 with TRBJ2-1; D remains ambiguous. Germline V gene sequence: CDR1 MGHRA, CDR2 YSYEKL. V shed 0 bases and J shed 6 bases, with 6 bases lying between them. The CDR3 contains 13 residues. In nucleotides, the CDR3 is TGCGCCAGCAGCCAAGATTGGCTCAATGAGCAGTTCTTC. Translated, it gives CASSQDWLNEQFF.

In this sample, this clone turned up once. The chain couples TRBV7-3 to TRBJ2-1; 7 bases map to TRBD1. Germline V lookup: CDR1 SGHTA, CDR2 FQGTGA. CDR3 length: 14 amino acids. The ends lost 5 bases at V and 8 bases at J; junction bases unmatched: 9. The DNA of the CDR3 is TGTGCCAGCAGCACGACAGGGTTGGAGGATGAGCAGTTCTTC. Protein: CASSTTGLEDEQFF.

The chain employs TRBV3-1 (or the pseudogene TRBV3-2) and TRBJ1-2; D unresolved. CDR1 LGHDT and CDR2 YNNKEL come from the germline V gene (reference sequence). Trimming removed 0 bases at V and 1 base at J, with 9 bases between. This CDR3 is 15 amino acids long. CDR3 protein: CASSQDRASNYGYTF. CDR3 bases: TGTGCCAGCAGCCAAGATCGGGCCAGTAACTATGGCTACACCTTC.

The V gene is TRBV15, the J gene TRBJ2-2, with D possibly matching TRBD2 (5 bases). The CDR3 contains 16 residues. Germline V lookup: CDR1 LNHNV, CDR2 YYDKDF (reference sequence). V dropped 0 bases and J dropped 4 bases, with 12 bases sitting between them. Here the CDR3 reads CATSRDFTAGTGELFF. The CDR3 DNA reads TGTGCCACCAGCAGAGATTTTACGGCGGGCACCGGGGAGCTGTTTTTT.

J is TRBJ2-1 and V is TRBV27; TRBD1 matches at 8 bases. The V and J ends lost 5 bases and 10 bases, in that order; junction bases with no gene match: 13. CDR3 length: 15 amino acids. Per germline, CDR1 MNHEY and CDR2 SMNVEV (reference sequence). The CDR3 sequence: CASSLTGTGQREQFF. Here the CDR3 DNA reads TGTGCCAGCAGTCTAACCGGGACAGGTCAGCGGGAGCAGTTCTTC.

The CDR3 sequence: CASSQVTGSSTYNEQFF. In nucleotides, the CDR3 is TGTGCCAGCAGCCAAGTAACGGGGTCCTCAACCTACAATGAGCAGTTCTTC. This sequence joins TRBV4-2 and TRBJ2-1; the D gene is possibly TRBD2 (5 bases). V lost 1 base, J lost 2 bases, and 15 bases lay in between. Germline V gene sequence: CDR1 LGHNA, CDR2 YNFKEQ. The CDR3 contains 17 residues.

CDR3 sequence reads: CASSEVSGQFF. The CDR3 DNA follows: TGTGCCAGCAGTGAAGTAAGCGGTCAGTTCTTC. The chain combines TRBV6-1 with TRBJ2-1, with D possibly matching TRBD2 (5 bases). Trimming cost V 1 base and J 13 bases, with 8 bases left between them. There are 11 residues in the CDR3. In germline, CDR1 is MNHNS, CDR2 SASEGT.

This clone was detected ten times or more. J is TRBJ2-5 and V is TRBV6-1, with 12 bases matching TRBD2. J was trimmed by 4 bases and V by 2 bases; bases with no gene match: 2. CDR1 is MNHNS and CDR2 is SASEGT in the germline V gene. The CDR3 length is 15 residues. CDR3 region: CASSELAGGPETQYF. CDR3 coding DNA: TGTGCCAGCAGTGAACTAGCGGGAGGGCCAGAGACCCAGTACTTC.

This clone was detected once. V gene TRBV10-3 combines with J gene TRBJ2-7, with D unclear. V dropped 3 bases and J dropped 3 bases, with 6 bases sitting between them. From germline, CDR1 is ENHRY and CDR2 SYGVKD. CDR3 size: 12 residues. The CDR3 region is CAISDMSYEQYF. The CDR3 DNA reads TGTGCCATCAGTGATATGAGCTACGAGCAGTACTTC.

This chain links TRBV5-1 with TRBJ2-2; 9 nucleotides match TRBD1. There are 15 residues in the CDR3. CDR1 and CDR2 (germline): SGHRS, YFSETQ. The V segment lost 6 bases and the J segment 4 bases; nucleotides outside the gene matches: 7. Here the CDR3 DNA reads TGCGCCAGCAACCCCGGGACAGGGTTCACCGGGGAGCTGTTTTTT. Its protein is CASNPGTGFTGELFF.

The rearrangement joins TRBV7-9 to TRBJ1-1; no clear D. The CDR3 consists of 16 residues. V was clipped by 7 bases and J by 1 base, with 19 bases between them. From germline, CDR1 is SEHNR and CDR2 FQNEAQ (reference sequence). The CDR3 reads CASIFQYSDRNTEAFF. CDR3 bases: TGTGCCAGCATATTCCAGTATTCGGACCGGAACACTGAAGCTTTCTTT.

The chain recombines TRBV5-1 with TRBJ2-3, with 7 nucleotides matching TRBD2. This CDR3 spans 15 amino acids. Trimming at V came to 4 bases and at J to 1 base, leaving 6 bases not matched to a gene. Germline V gives CDR1 SGHRS, CDR2 YFSETQ. CDR3 sequence (DNA): TGCGCCAGCAGCATTGGGAGGGCCCGCACAGATACGCAGTATTTT. This encodes CASSIGRARTDTQYF.

V gene TRBV3-1 (or the pseudogene TRBV3-2) combines with J gene TRBJ2-3; 8 bases match TRBD2. The CDR3 spans 16 residues. V gave up 0 bases and J gave up 4 bases; unmatched junction bases: 6. CDR1 is LGHDT, CDR2 YNNKEL, per germline (reference sequence). DNA for the CDR3: TGTGCCAGCAGCCAAGATCGTCTAGCGGGTGCAGATACGCAGTATTTT. Amino acids: CASSQDRLAGADTQYF.

The CDR3 sequence is CASSLFPGQGDQFF. DNA of the CDR3: TGCGCCAGCAGCTTGTTTCCGGGACAGGGTGATCAGTTCTTC. The chain joins TRBV5-1 to TRBJ2-1; 9 bases are a match to TRBD1. Trimming removed 1 base from V and 13 bases from J; junction bases left unmatched: 9. This CDR3 spans 14 amino acids. Germline V gives CDR1 SGHRS, CDR2 YFSETQ.

The chain uses TRBV30 and TRBJ2-2; D is unresolved. The CDR3 has 11 amino acids. Germline V gene data show CDR1 as GTSNPN and CDR2 as SVGIG (reference sequence). The V end lost 6 bases, the J end lost 4 bases, and 6 bases lay between the germline ends. The CDR3, as DNA: TGTGCCTGTCTGTCCACCGGGGAGCTGTTTTTT. This encodes CACLSTGELFF.

The CDR3 sequence is CASSYSPATIENTIYF. The CDR3 nucleotides are TGTGCCAGCAGTTACTCGCCAGCGACTATCGAAAACACCATATATTTT. This sequence joins TRBV6-5 and TRBJ1-3; no definite D call. CDR1 and CDR2 from the germline V gene are MNHEY and SVGAGI. V lost 0 bases and J 6 bases, leaving 15 bases between the germline ends. The CDR3 sequence is 16 residues long.

The rearrangement links TRBV7-3 to TRBJ2-5; D is uncertain. From germline, CDR1 is SGHTA and CDR2 FQGTGA. Trimming pared 1 base from V and 4 bases from J, leaving 7 bases between. The length of the CDR3 is 13 residues. The CDR3 bases are TGTGCCAGCAGCTTAAGGGTTCCAGAGACCCAGTACTTC. Its translation: CASSLRVPETQYF.

The chain carries TRBV2 and TRBJ1-3; 7 bases match TRBD1. This CDR3 has 16 residues. V shed 4 bases, J shed 0 bases, and the junction held 6 bases outside the gene matches. Germline CDR1 reads SNHLY; CDR2 reads FYNNEI. The DNA for the CDR3 is TGTGCCAGCAGTGGGGGACAGCGAGTCTCTGGAAACACCATATATTTT. Translated, it gives CASSGGQRVSGNTIYF.

The chain is built from TRBV4-1 and TRBJ2-1; D assignment may be TRBD1 or TRBD2 (5 bases each). Trimming shortened V by 1 base and J by 6 bases, and 19 bases separated the two germline ends. Germline CDR1 and CDR2: MGHRA and YSYEKL. This CDR3 has 17 residues. This chain's CDR3 is CASSQGGLSTGGNEQFF. The DNA of the CDR3 is TGCGCCAGCAGCCAAGGGGGTCTCTCAACTGGGGGCAATGAGCAGTTCTTC.

This rearrangement joins TRBV30 to TRBJ1-2; D unresolved. V was cut by 1 base and J by 0 bases, with 12 bases left in between. The CDR3 runs 15 residues. Germline CDR1 GTSNPN, CDR2 SVGIG (reference sequence). CDR3: CAWSAWVPANYGYTF. Written as DNA, the CDR3 is TGTGCCTGGAGTGCTTGGGTCCCCGCTAACTATGGCTACACCTTC.